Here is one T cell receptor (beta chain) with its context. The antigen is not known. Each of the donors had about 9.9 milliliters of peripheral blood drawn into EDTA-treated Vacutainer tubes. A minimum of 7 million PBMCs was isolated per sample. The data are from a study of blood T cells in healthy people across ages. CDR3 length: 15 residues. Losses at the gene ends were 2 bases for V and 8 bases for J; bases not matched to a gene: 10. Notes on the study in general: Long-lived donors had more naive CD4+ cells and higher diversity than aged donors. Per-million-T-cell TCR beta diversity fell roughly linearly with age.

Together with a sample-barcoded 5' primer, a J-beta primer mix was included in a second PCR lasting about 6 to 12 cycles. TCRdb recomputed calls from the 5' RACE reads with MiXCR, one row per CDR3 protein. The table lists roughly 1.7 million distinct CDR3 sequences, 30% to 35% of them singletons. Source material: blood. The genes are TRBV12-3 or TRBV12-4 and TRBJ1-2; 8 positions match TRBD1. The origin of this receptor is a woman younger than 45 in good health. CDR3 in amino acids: CASSLQGATLRGYTF. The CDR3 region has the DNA TGTGCCAGCAGTTTACAGGGGGCTACCTTAAGGGGCTACACCTTC.